This record looks at one T cell receptor (beta chain) sequence and its context. Its antigen is currently unknown. This record comes from a study of T cells after yellow fever vaccination. Study information: In the case of low-cell-number fractions, SMART-Seq v4 Ultra Low Input was used for preparation. Study-level findings and limits: There was a possibility that FACS-sorted repertoires contained abundant clonotypes contaminating from the bulk population. The booster saw the reappearance of most primary-vaccination clones (roughly 96% CD4, 80% to 90% CD8).

Per germline, CDR1 KGHSH and CDR2 LQKENI. V gave up 2 bases and J gave up 0 bases, with 15 bases separating them. The CDR3 consists of 17 residues. TCRdb processed the 5' RACE reads anew with MiXCR; each CDR3 protein has one entry. The sample yields approximately 580,000 distinct CDR3 sequences, around a sixth seen once. Sequenced material: PBMCs, taken about 5 days after the first yellow fever vaccination. The chain uses TRBV18 and TRBJ2-3; D possibly corresponds to TRBD1 (6 bases). This sequence originates from a man between 18 and 35 years old who received the YFV17D yellow fever vaccine. CDR3 in amino acids: CASSPAQGIPSTDTQYF. As DNA, the CDR3 is TGTGCCAGCTCACCAGCTCAGGGGATCCCTAGCACAGATACGCAGTATTTT.